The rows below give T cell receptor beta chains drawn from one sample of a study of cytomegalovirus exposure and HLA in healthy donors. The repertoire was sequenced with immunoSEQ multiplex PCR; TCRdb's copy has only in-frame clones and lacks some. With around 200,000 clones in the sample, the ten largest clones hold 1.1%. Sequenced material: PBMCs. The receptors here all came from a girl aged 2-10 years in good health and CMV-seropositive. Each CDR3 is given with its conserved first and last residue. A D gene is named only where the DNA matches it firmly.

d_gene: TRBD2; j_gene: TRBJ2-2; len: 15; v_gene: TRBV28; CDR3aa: CASLPSRGGPGELFF; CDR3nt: TGTGCCAGCCTTCCCTCCCGGGGGGGTCCCGGGGAGCTGTTTTTT
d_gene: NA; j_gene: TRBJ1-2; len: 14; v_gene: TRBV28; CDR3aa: CASSLLGGAGGYTF; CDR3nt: TGTGCCAGCAGTTTATTAGGTGGGGCAGGTGGCTACACCTTC
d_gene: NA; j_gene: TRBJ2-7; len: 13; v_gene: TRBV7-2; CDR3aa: CASSQGGGGKQYF; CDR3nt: TGTGCCAGCAGCCAAGGAGGGGGGGGGAAGCAGTACTTC
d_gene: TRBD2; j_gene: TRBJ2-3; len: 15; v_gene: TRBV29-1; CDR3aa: CSVRGLAASTDTQYF; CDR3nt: TGCAGCGTCAGGGGACTAGCGGCGTCCACAGATACGCAGTATTTT
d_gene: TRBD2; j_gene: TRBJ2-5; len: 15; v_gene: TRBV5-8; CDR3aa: CASSLGLAGGATQYF; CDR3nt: TGTGCCAGCAGCTTGGGACTAGCGGGAGGGGCGACCCAGTACTTC
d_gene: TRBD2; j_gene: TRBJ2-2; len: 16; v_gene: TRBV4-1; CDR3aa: CASSRRLAVNTGELFF; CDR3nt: TGCGCCAGCAGCCGCAGACTAGCGGTTAACACCGGGGAGCTGTTTTTT
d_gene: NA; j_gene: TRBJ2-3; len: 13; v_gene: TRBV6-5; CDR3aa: CASKAGGLDTQYF; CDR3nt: TGTGCCAGCAAGGCGGGTGGTCTGGATACGCAGTATTTT
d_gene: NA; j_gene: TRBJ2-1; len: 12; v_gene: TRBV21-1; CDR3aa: CASSNLGDEQFF; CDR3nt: TGTGCCAGCAGCAATCTAGGCGATGAGCAGTTCTTC
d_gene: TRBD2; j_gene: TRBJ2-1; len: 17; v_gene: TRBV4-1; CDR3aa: CASSQELLAGGYNEQFF; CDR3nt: TGCGCCAGCAGCCAAGAACTATTGGCGGGAGGGTACAATGAGCAGTTCTTC
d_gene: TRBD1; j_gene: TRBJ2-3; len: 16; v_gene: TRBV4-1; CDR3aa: CASSPATGLGLDTQYF; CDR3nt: TGCGCCAGCAGCCCCGCGACAGGGCTCGGATTAGATACGCAGTATTTT
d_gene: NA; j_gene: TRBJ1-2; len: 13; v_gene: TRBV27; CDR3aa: CASSRGPTYGYTF; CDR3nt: TGTGCCAGCAGCAGGGGCCCAACCTATGGCTACACCTTC
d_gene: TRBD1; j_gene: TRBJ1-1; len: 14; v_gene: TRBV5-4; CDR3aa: CASSVNRGNTEAFF; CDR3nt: TGTGCCAGCAGCGTCAACAGGGGGAACACTGAAGCTTTCTTT
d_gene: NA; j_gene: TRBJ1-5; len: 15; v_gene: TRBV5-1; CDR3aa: CASSRDPQGDQPQHF; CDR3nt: TGCGCCAGCAGCCGGGACCCACAGGGTGATCAGCCCCAGCATTTT
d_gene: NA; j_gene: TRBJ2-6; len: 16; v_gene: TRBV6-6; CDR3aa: CASRYAGGSGANVLTF; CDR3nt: TGTGCCAGCAGATATGCCGGAGGCTCTGGGGCCAACGTCCTGACTTTC
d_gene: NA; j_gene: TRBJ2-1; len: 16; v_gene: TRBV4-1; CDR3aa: CASSQALTGVGNEQFF; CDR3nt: TGCGCCAGCAGCCAAGCTTTGACGGGAGTGGGTAATGAGCAGTTCTTC
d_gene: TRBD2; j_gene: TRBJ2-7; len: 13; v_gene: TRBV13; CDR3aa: CASSRGGSYEQYF; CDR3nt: TGTGCCAGCAGCCGGGGGGGCTCCTACGAGCAGTACTTC
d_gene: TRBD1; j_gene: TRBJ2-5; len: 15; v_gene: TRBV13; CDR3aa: CASSLVGDRGETQYF; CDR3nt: TGTGCCAGCAGCTTAGTTGGGGACAGGGGAGAGACCCAGTACTTC
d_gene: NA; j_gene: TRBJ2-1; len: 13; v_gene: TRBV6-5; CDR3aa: CASTGRLGGEQFF; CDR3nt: TGTGCCAGCACAGGGAGGCTTGGGGGTGAGCAGTTCTTC
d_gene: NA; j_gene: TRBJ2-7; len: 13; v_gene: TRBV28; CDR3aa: CATSFTSRDEQYF; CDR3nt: TGTGCCACCTCATTTACTAGCAGAGACGAGCAGTACTTC
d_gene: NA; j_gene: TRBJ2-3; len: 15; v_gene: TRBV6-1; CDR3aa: CASSEGEGVTDTQYF; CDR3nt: TGTGCCAGCAGTGAGGGGGAGGGGGTTACAGATACGCAGTATTTT
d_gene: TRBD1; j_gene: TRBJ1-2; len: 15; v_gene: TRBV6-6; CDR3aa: CASSLVGQGDYGYTF; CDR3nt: TGTGCCAGCAGCCTAGTGGGACAGGGAGACTATGGCTACACCTTC
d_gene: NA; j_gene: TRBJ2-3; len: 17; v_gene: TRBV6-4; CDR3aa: CASSPRWAGRTTDTQYF; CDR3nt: TGTGCCAGCAGCCCACGGTGGGCGGGCCGAACCACAGATACGCAGTATTTT
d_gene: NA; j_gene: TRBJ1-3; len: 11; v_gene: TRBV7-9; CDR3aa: CASSRAGGSYF; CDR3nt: TGTGCCAGCAGCCGCGCGGGGGGTAGTTATTTT
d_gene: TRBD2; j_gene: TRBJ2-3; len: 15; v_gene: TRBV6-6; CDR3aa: CASSRGLAGADTQYF; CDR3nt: TGTGCCAGCAGTAGGGGACTAGCGGGAGCAGATACGCAGTATTTT
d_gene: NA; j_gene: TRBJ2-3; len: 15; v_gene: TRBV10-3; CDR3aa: CAISESPGAGDTQYF; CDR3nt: TGTGCCATCAGTGAGTCCCCGGGAGCGGGTGATACGCAGTATTTT
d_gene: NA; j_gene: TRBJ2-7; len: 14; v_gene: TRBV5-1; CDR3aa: CASSLGVADYEQYF; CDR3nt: TGCGCCAGCAGCTTGGGGGTAGCGGACTACGAGCAGTACTTC
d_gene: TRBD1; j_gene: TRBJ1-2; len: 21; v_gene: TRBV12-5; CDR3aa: CASGTRLPRPGTGTANYGYTF; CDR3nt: TGTGCTAGTGGTACACGACTACCTCGTCCCGGGACAGGGACCGCTAACTATGGCTACACCTTC
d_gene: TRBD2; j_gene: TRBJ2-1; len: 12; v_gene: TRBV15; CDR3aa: CATSRDEGREFF; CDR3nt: TGTGCCACCAGCAGAGATGAGGGGAGGGAGTTCTTC
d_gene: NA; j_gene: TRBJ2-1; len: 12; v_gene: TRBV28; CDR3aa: CASRTSLGEQFF; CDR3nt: TGTGCCAGCAGGACTAGTCTTGGTGAGCAGTTCTTC
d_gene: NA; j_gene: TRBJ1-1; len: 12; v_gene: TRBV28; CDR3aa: CASSFIPQGTFF; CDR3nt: TGTGCCAGCAGTTTTATCCCCCAGGGGACTTTCTTT
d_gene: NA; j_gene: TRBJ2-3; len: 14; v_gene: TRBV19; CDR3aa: CASSELGRADTQYF; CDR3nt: TGTGCCAGTAGTGAGTTAGGCCGAGCGGATACGCAGTATTTT
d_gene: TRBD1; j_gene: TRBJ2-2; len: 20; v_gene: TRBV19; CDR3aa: CASSRKTGGILSVNTGELFF; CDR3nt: TGTGCCAGTAGTAGAAAGACAGGGGGTATACTCTCCGTGAACACCGGGGAGCTGTTTTTT
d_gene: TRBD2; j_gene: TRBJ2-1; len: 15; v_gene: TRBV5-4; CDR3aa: CASSLEAGTHNEQFF; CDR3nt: TGTGCCAGCAGCTTGGAAGCGGGAACTCACAATGAGCAGTTCTTC
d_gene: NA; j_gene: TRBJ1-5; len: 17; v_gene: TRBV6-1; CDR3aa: CASSEAEGNQRNQPQHF; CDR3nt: TGTGCCAGCAGTGAAGCGGAGGGAAATCAGCGCAATCAGCCCCAGCATTTT
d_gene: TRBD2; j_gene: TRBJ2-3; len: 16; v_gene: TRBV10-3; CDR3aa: CAISESGLAGADTQYF; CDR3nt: TGTGCCATCAGTGAGTCTGGACTAGCGGGAGCAGATACGCAGTATTTT
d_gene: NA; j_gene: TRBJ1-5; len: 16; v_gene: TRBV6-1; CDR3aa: CASSEWRGSGNQPQHF; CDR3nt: TGTGCCAGCAGTGAATGGAGAGGGTCAGGAAATCAGCCCCAGCATTTT
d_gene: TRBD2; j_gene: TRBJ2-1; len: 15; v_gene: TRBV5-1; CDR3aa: CASSLATSGNNEQFF; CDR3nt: TGCGCCAGCAGCTTGGCTACTAGCGGAAACAATGAGCAGTTCTTC